The entry below gives a single T cell receptor (beta chain) sequence along with its context. The antigen is unknown. The assay was immunoSEQ multiplex PCR, and TCRdb's table has in-frame clones only and misses some. The sample contains 80,000 to 95,000 clones, about 92% of which appear only once. The data are from a study of graft-versus-host responses after intestinal transplantation. This CDR3 comprises 13 residues. Germline assignment: CDR1 MNHEY and CDR2 SMNVEV (reference sequence). V trimming: 6 bases; J trimming: 7 bases; junction bases outside the gene matches: 7. Study findings and constraints: Ileal or blood samples showed some GvH clones first, and such clones were also found in recipient marrow. Peak circulating GvH clone levels tracked with early post-transplant HvG declines.

The chain recombines TRBV27 with TRBJ1-2; 8 bases line up with TRBD1. The origin of this receptor is a human donor who received an intestinal transplant. The input for sequencing was unstimulated CD8+ T cells sorted from spleen or lymph node cells, taken before intestinal transplant. The CDR3 is CASRETGVGGYTF. CDR3 DNA: TGTGCCAGCAGGGAGACAGGGGTGGGTGGCTACACCTTC.